This T cell receptor beta chain was captured in a study of T-cell memory formation after mild COVID-19. There are 15 residues in the CDR3. Germline V CDR1 and CDR2: LNHDA, SQIVND (reference sequence). V shed 6 bases and J 5 bases; nucleotides not matched to a gene: 9. From 5'RACE with constant-segment primers came TCR alpha and TCR beta cDNA libraries that carried sample barcodes and UMIs. TCRdb reanalysed the 5' RACE reads using MiXCR and keeps one entry per CDR3 protein. This sample has hundreds of thousands of distinct CDR3 sequences, with around 22% found just once. Regarding this clonotype: Its antigen is as yet unknown.

Study results and caveats: CD4+ bias marked clones expanding day 15 to 37, unlike balanced contracting clones. The authors did not confirm SARS-CoV-2 specificity of second-wave clones peaking day 37.

This chain joins TRBV19 and TRBJ1-5, with 8 bases lining up with TRBD1. This TCR was sampled from an adult woman who had mild COVID-19 (a few samples of this study predate the infection). Cell type and time point are not known. The sample taken for sequencing was PBMCs or a T cell subset sorted from them (not recorded which). The CDR3 sequence: CASRSTGDGDQPQHF. The CDR3 coding sequence is TGTGCCAGTAGGTCGACAGGGGATGGGGATCAGCCCCAGCATTTT.